This T cell receptor (beta chain) was recorded in a study of OX40 agonist ivuxolimab in advanced cancers. CDR3 length equals 12 residues. Trimming took 7 bases from V and 8 from J, leaving 14 bases between them. Germline lookup yields CDR1 MDHEN and CDR2 SYDVKM. Assay used: immunoSEQ multiplex PCR; TCRdb lists only in-frame clones, some missing. The sample carries roughly 28,000 clones, about 90% recorded once. The sequencing here drew on CD4+ or CD8+ T cells sorted from blood, taken in a trial of the OX40 agonist ivuxolimab. This TCR was sampled from an adult with an advanced solid tumor such as melanoma, head and neck, liver or kidney cancer. V gene TRBV28 combines with J gene TRBJ1-2; D unclear. CDR3 residues: CASTSGSPGYTF. In DNA form, the CDR3 reads TGTGCCAGCACGTCTGGGTCACCAGGCTACACCTTC.